This T cell receptor beta chain was sequenced for a study of response to subunit inactivated influenza vaccine. MiXCR, run by TCRdb on the RT-PCR reads, gives a single entry per CDR3 protein. The data hold roughly 540,000 distinct CDR3 sequences, with 20% to 25% observed a single time. Germline V gene data show CDR1 as MNHEY and CDR2 as SVGEGT. CDR3 size: 14 residues. A further study also used this sample, focusing on T cells expressing NK-cell markers. That report notes: Generation of TCR beta cDNA was performed by 5'RACE template switching incorporating UMIs. In several experiments, an anti-gamma-delta TCR antibody restricted sorting to alpha-beta TCR T cells.

Material: CD4+ T cells sorted from PBMCs, obtained approximately 13 days after vaccination. The chain carries TRBV6-2 or TRBV6-3 and TRBJ2-7; TRBD2 aligns across 7 bases. The clonotype comes from a man in his fifties or sixties who received an inactivated influenza vaccine. The CDR3: CAIGWGRADYEQYF. The CDR3 region has the DNA TGTGCTATCGGATGGGGGAGGGCGGACTACGAGCAGTACTTC.